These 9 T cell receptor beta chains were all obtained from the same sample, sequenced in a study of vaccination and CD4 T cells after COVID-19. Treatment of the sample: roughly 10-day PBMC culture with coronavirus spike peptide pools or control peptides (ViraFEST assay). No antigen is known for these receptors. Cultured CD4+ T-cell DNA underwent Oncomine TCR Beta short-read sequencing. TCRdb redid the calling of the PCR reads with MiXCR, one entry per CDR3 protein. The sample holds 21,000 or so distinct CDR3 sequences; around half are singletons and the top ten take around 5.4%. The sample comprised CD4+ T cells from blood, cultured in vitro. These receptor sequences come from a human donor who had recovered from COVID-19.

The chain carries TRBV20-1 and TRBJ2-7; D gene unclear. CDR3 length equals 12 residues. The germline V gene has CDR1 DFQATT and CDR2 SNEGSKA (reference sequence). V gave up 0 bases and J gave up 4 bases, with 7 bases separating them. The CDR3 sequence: CSAREEPYEQYF. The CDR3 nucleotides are TGCAGTGCTAGAGAGGAACCTTACGAGCAGTACTTC.

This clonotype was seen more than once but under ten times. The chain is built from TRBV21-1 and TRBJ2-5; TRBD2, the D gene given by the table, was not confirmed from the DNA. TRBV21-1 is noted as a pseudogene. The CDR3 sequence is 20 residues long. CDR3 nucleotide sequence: TGTGCCAGCAGCAGAGAAAGAACCGGGACTAGCGGGACCCCGGGAGAGACCCAGTACTTC. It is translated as CASSRERTGTSGTPGETQYF.

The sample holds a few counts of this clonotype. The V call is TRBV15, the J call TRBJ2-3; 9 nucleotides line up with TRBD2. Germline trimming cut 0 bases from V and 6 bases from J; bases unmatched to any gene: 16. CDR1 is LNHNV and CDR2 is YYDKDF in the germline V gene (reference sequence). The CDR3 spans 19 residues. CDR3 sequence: CATSRDSELGSGRMDTQYF. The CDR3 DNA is TGTGCCACCAGCAGAGATTCTGAGCTTGGTAGCGGGAGAATGGATACGCAGTATTTT.

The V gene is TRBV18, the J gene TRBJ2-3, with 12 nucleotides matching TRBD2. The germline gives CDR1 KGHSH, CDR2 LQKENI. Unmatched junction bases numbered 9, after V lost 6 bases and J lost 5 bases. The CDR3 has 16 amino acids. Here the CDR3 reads CASSRGLAGFGDTQYF. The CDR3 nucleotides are TGTGCCAGCTCTCGCGGACTAGCGGGGTTTGGAGATACGCAGTATTTT.

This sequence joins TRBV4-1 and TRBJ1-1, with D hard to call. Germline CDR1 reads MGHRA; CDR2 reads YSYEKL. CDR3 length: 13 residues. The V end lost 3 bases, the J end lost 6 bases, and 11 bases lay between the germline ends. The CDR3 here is CASSHREGSEAFF. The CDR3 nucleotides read TGCGCCAGCAGCCATCGGGAAGGGTCTGAAGCTTTCTTT.

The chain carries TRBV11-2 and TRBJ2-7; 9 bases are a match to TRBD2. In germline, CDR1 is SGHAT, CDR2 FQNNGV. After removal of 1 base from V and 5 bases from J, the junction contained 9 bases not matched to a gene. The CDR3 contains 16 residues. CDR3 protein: CASSLAPGLAGNEQYF. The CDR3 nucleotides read TGTGCCAGCAGCTTAGCCCCCGGTCTAGCGGGAAACGAGCAGTACTTC.

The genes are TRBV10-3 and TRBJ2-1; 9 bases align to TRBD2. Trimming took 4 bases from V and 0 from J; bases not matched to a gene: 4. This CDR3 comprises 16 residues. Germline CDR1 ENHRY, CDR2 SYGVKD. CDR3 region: CAISASSGSSYNEQFF. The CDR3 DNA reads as TGTGCCATCAGTGCTAGTAGCGGGAGCTCCTACAATGAGCAGTTCTTC.

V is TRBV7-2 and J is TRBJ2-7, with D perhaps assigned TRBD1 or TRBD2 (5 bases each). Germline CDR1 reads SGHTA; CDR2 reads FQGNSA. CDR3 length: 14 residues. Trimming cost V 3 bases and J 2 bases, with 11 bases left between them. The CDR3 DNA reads TGTGCCAGCAGCTTCCGGGACGGCCCCTACGAGCAGTACTTC. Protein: CASSFRDGPYEQYF.

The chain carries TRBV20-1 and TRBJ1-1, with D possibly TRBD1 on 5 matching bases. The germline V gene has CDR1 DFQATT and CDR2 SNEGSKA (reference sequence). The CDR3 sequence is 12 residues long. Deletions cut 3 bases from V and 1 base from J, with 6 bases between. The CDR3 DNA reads TGCAGTGCTAGGGGGGGGAACACTGAAGCTTTCTTT. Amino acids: CSARGGNTEAFF.